The 12 T cell receptor beta chains below come from one sample, sequenced in a study of blood T cell repertoires in COVID-19. TCRdb's table, derived via immunoSEQ multiplex PCR, lists solely in-frame clones and lacks some. The data contain a few hundred thousand clones, 85% of them singletons. The specimen sequenced was peripheral blood. These receptors were taken from a woman in her late teens or twenties with acute or convalescent COVID-19.

The chain employs TRBV4-2 and TRBJ1-1; D not resolved. Trimming shortened V by 3 bases and J by 2 bases, and 13 bases separated the two germline ends. This CDR3 is built from 15 residues. The germline gives CDR1 LGHNA, CDR2 YNFKEQ. Written as DNA, the CDR3 is TGTGCCAGCAGCCAGGGCAGGTCATATAACACTGAAGCTTTCTTT. It codes for CASSQGRSYNTEAFF.

The rearrangement uses TRBV2 and TRBJ1-5; no firm D call. Looked up from germline, CDR1 is SNHLY and CDR2 is FYNNEI. Trimming pared 3 bases from V and 0 bases from J, leaving 12 bases between. This CDR3 spans 16 amino acids. This CDR3 is CASSDGAEYSNQPQHF. The DNA for the CDR3 is TGTGCCAGCAGTGATGGTGCGGAATATAGCAATCAGCCCCAGCATTTT.

This chain's CDR3 is CASSRSGNQETQYF. The CDR3 DNA sequence: TGTGCCAGCAGCCGCTCGGGGAACCAAGAGACCCAGTACTTC. This chain joins TRBV9 and TRBJ2-5, with TRBD2 as a possible D gene (5 bases). This CDR3 is 14 amino acids long. V was clipped by 4 bases and J by 0 bases, with 10 bases between them. CDR1 and CDR2 (germline): SGDLS, YYNGEE. Drawing the rest from reference TRBV9 and TRBJ2-5, the complete variable domain is DSGVTQTPKHLITATGQRVTLRCSPRSGDLSVYWYQQSLDQGLQFLIQYYNGEERAKGNILERFSAQQFPDLHSELNLSSLELGDSALYFCASSRSGNQETQYFGPGTRLLVL.

The chain couples TRBV7-6 to TRBJ2-7, with 11 positions matching TRBD2. The trim removed 5 bases at V and 3 bases at J, leaving 6 bases unmatched. The CDR3 runs 15 residues. CDR1 and CDR2 (germline): SGHVS, FNYEAQ. This CDR3 is CASSPLAGGYYEQYF. In nucleotides, the CDR3 is TGTGCCAGCAGCCCATTAGCGGGAGGGTACTACGAGCAGTACTTC. Based on the CDR3 plus reference TRBV7-6 and TRBJ2-7, the full variable domain is GAGVSQSPRYKVTKRGQDVALRCDPISGHVSLYWYRQALGQGPEFLTYFNYEAQQDKSGLPNDRFSAERPEGSISTLTIQRTEQRDSAMYRCASSPLAGGYYEQYFGPGTRLTVT.

The gene calls are TRBV4-1 and TRBJ2-7; the D is unclear. V lost 4 bases and J lost 3, with 13 bases in between. Germline loops: CDR1 MGHRA, CDR2 YSYEKL. This CDR3 comprises 14 residues. The CDR3 DNA sequence: TGCGCCAGCAGCCGCTCGAATAACATCTACGAGCAGTACTTC. Protein product: CASSRSNNIYEQYF.

The CDR3 here is CASSDSNYGYTF. CDR3 DNA: TGTGCCAGCAGCGACAGCAACTATGGCTACACCTTC. This chain connects TRBV7-9 to TRBJ1-2; TRBD1 might be the D (5 bases). Per germline, CDR1 SEHNR and CDR2 FQNEAQ (reference sequence). This CDR3 is 12 amino acids long. Trimming removed 5 bases from V and 2 bases from J, with 6 bases in between.

As regards this clone: At one boundary the junction diverges from the germline segment, which might be a read error. The chain couples TRBV2 to TRBJ2-5, with TRBD2 identical over 7 bases. Germline V gives CDR1 SNHLY, CDR2 FYNNEI. This CDR3 contains 11 residues. CDR3 nucleotides: TGTGCCGGGTCTCCCCACGGGAGGCCAGACTTC. This sequence encodes CAGSPHGRPDF.

The chain couples TRBV7-3 to TRBJ2-1; TRBD1 matches 7 bases. Germline CDR1 is SGHTA and CDR2 is FQGTGA. V lost 5 bases to trimming and J lost 6 bases; unmatched junction nucleotides: 13. This CDR3 region has 16 residues. CDR3 in amino acids: CASSPHTGAPANEQFF. As DNA, the CDR3 is TGTGCCAGCAGCCCCCACACAGGGGCTCCGGCCAATGAGCAGTTCTTC.

V gene TRBV7-9 combines with J gene TRBJ1-4, with D possibly matching TRBD1 (6 bases). The CDR3 runs to 16 residues. Germline CDR1 is SEHNR and CDR2 is FQNEAQ (reference sequence). V was cut by 3 bases and J by 0 bases, with 11 bases left in between. The CDR3 spells CASSLPRGATNEKLFF. The CDR3 DNA is TGTGCCAGCAGCTTGCCCAGGGGTGCAACTAATGAAAAACTGTTTTTT.

This clone came up a few times. The rearrangement joins TRBV5-4 to TRBJ2-2; 8 bases are shared with TRBD1. J lost 1 base, V lost 5 bases, and 1 base had no gene match. This CDR3 comprises 14 residues. Germline lookup yields CDR1 SGHNT and CDR2 YYREEE (reference sequence). The CDR3 sequence is CASRDRVNTGELFF. DNA of the CDR3: TGTGCCAGCAGGGACAGGGTGAACACCGGGGAGCTGTTTTTT.

The CDR3 protein is CASSIDAGGGKETQYF. For the CDR3, the DNA is TGTGCCAGTAGTATAGACGCAGGGGGCGGGAAGGAGACCCAGTACTTC. The chain couples TRBV19 to TRBJ2-5; 8 nucleotides match TRBD1. Germline CDR1 reads LNHDA; CDR2 reads SQIVND (reference sequence). Trimming took 0 bases from V and 5 from J; bases not matched to a gene: 8. This CDR3 has 16 residues. Full variable domain (missing parts from reference TRBV19 and TRBJ2-5): DGGITQSPKYLFRKEGQNVTLSCEQNLNHDAMYWYRQDPGQGLRLIYYSQIVNDFQKGDIAEGYSVSREKKESFPLTVTSAQKNPTAFYLCASSIDAGGGKETQYFGPGTRLLVL.

The chain couples TRBV5-8 to TRBJ1-4, with 9 bases fitting TRBD1. Germline V CDR1 and CDR2: SGHTS, YDEGEE. V trimming: 1 base; J trimming: 4 bases; junction bases outside the gene matches: 2. The CDR3 runs to 15 residues. The CDR3 coding sequence is TGTGCCAGCAGCTTGACGGGACAGGGTAATGAAAAACTGTTTTTT. The encoded protein is CASSLTGQGNEKLFF.